The sample holds a few counts of the clone carrying this T cell receptor beta chain. This sample was taken from a study of PD-L1 blockade in urothelial cancer. Specified time point: pretreatment peripheral blood. Sequencing was performed with immunoSEQ multiplex PCR; in TCRdb, only in-frame clones are kept and a portion is missing. This sample has more than 55,000 clones, with 81% found just once. With 7 bases removed from V and 6 bases from J, the gap between germline ends came to 13 bases. The CDR3 is made up of 13 amino acids. In germline, CDR1 is MNHEY, CDR2 SVGAGI. The sample consisted of PBMCs, taken around atezolizumab (anti-PD-L1) treatment. The TCR originated in a man aged 70 or older with urothelial cancer. The gene calls are TRBV6-5 and TRBJ2-1, with no clear D. This CDR3 is CASKASYLNEQFF. The CDR3 DNA reads TGTGCCAGCAAGGCTAGTTACCTCAATGAGCAGTTCTTC.